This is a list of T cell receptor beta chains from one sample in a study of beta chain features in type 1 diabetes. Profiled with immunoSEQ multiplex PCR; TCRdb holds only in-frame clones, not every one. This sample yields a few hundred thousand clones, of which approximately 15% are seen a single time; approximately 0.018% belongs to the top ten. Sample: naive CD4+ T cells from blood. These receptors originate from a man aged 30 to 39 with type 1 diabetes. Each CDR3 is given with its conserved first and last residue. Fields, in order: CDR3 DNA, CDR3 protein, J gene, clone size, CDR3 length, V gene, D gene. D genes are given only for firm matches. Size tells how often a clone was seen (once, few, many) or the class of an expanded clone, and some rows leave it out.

CDR3 DNA: TGTGCCAGCAGCGGTCGACAGGGCCCTAATGAAAAACTGTTTTTT; CDR3 protein: CASSGRQGPNEKLFF; J gene: TRBJ1-4; clone size: few; CDR3 length: 15; V gene: TRBV7-2; D gene: TRBD1
CDR3 DNA: TGCAGCGCCAGGACAGGGGGCGCAAACACCATATATTTT; CDR3 protein: CSARTGGANTIYF; J gene: TRBJ1-3; clone size: few; CDR3 length: 13; V gene: TRBV29-1; D gene: TRBD1
CDR3 DNA: TGTGCCAGCTCACCCGGACAGGCGGAGGTTAATTCACCCCTCCACTTT; CDR3 protein: CASSPGQAEVNSPLHF; J gene: TRBJ1-6; clone size: -; CDR3 length: 16; V gene: TRBV18; D gene: TRBD1
CDR3 DNA: TGTGCCTGGAGTGTACAGGGAGGGGGGGAGACCCAGTACTTC; CDR3 protein: CAWSVQGGGETQYF; J gene: TRBJ2-5; clone size: few; CDR3 length: 14; V gene: TRBV30; D gene: -
CDR3 DNA: TGTGCCAGCTCCCGGGACAGGGACTACGAGCAGTACTTC; CDR3 protein: CASSRDRDYEQYF; J gene: TRBJ2-7; clone size: -; CDR3 length: 13; V gene: TRBV6-1; D gene: TRBD1
CDR3 DNA: TGCGCCAGCAGCCAAGATTTGGACAGGGTAAAGGCTGGGGCCAACGTCCTGACTTTC; CDR3 protein: CASSQDLDRVKAGANVLTF; J gene: TRBJ2-6; clone size: few; CDR3 length: 19; V gene: TRBV4-1; D gene: TRBD1
CDR3 DNA: TGTGCCAGCAGGGTTTCCGGGGGGACGGCTGAGCAGTTCTTC; CDR3 protein: CASRVSGGTAEQFF; J gene: TRBJ2-1; clone size: few; CDR3 length: 14; V gene: TRBV7-9; D gene: TRBD2
CDR3 DNA: TGCAGCGTGACCGGGACAGACCCCTACGAGCAGTACTTC; CDR3 protein: CSVTGTDPYEQYF; J gene: TRBJ2-7; clone size: -; CDR3 length: 13; V gene: TRBV29-1; D gene: TRBD1
CDR3 DNA: TGTGCCAGCAGCGCCGGGACAGGGCTTCAGCCCCAGCATTTT; CDR3 protein: CASSAGTGLQPQHF; J gene: TRBJ1-5; clone size: few; CDR3 length: 14; V gene: TRBV9; D gene: TRBD1
CDR3 DNA: TGCAGCGGTCACCGGGACAGCCAAGAGGCCCAGTACTTC; CDR3 protein: CSGHRDSQEAQYF; J gene: TRBJ2-5; clone size: -; CDR3 length: 13; V gene: TRBV29-1; D gene: TRBD1
CDR3 DNA: TGTGCCAGCAGGGGGGGAGAGGGGGCGCCCGCCGGGGAGCTGTTTTTT; CDR3 protein: CASRGGEGAPAGELFF; J gene: TRBJ2-2; clone size: -; CDR3 length: 16; V gene: TRBV2; D gene: -
CDR3 DNA: TGTGCCAGCAGCTCCCTCTTGCCCGACAGGGGCGCTACTAATGAAAAACTGTTTTTT; CDR3 protein: CASSSLLPDRGATNEKLFF; J gene: TRBJ1-4; clone size: -; CDR3 length: 19; V gene: TRBV7-9; D gene: TRBD1
CDR3 DNA: TGTGCCAGTGCCAGGGGGAAGACTGAAGCTTTCTTT; CDR3 protein: CASARGKTEAFF; J gene: TRBJ1-1; clone size: few; CDR3 length: 12; V gene: TRBV6-5; D gene: TRBD1
CDR3 DNA: TGTGCCAGCAGCTTATTCGAACTAGCGTCGATCACAGATACGCAGTATTTT; CDR3 protein: CASSLFELASITDTQYF; J gene: TRBJ2-3; clone size: few; CDR3 length: 17; V gene: TRBV11-2; D gene: TRBD2
CDR3 DNA: TGTGCCAGCAGCTTATCTATAATCGACAGGCCCGAGGACTATGGCTACACCTTC; CDR3 protein: CASSLSIIDRPEDYGYTF; J gene: TRBJ1-2; clone size: few; CDR3 length: 18; V gene: TRBV7-9; D gene: -
CDR3 DNA: TGTGCCAGCAGCTTCGGCGGACTGAGTCAGCCCCAGCATTTT; CDR3 protein: CASSFGGLSQPQHF; J gene: TRBJ1-5; clone size: once; CDR3 length: 14; V gene: TRBV7-9; D gene: -
CDR3 DNA: TGCGCCAGCAGCTTGGCGGGGACAGGGTTGCACAATGAGCAGTTCTTC; CDR3 protein: CASSLAGTGLHNEQFF; J gene: TRBJ2-1; clone size: -; CDR3 length: 16; V gene: TRBV5-1; D gene: TRBD1
CDR3 DNA: TGTGCCCTTAATAATTCACCCCTCCACTTT; CDR3 protein: CALNNSPLHF; J gene: TRBJ1-6; clone size: few; CDR3 length: 10; V gene: TRBV2; D gene: -
CDR3 DNA: TGTGCCAGCAGCCCGAGTCCGACAGGGAACTATGGCTACACCTTC; CDR3 protein: CASSPSPTGNYGYTF; J gene: TRBJ1-2; clone size: -; CDR3 length: 15; V gene: TRBV11-2; D gene: TRBD1
CDR3 DNA: TGTGCCAGCAGCTTGACCCTGGAGGGGTACGAGCAGTACTTC; CDR3 protein: CASSLTLEGYEQYF; J gene: TRBJ2-7; clone size: few; CDR3 length: 14; V gene: TRBV5-4; D gene: -
CDR3 DNA: TGTGCCAGTAGTCTCGGGACTAACTATGGCTACACCTTC; CDR3 protein: CASSLGTNYGYTF; J gene: TRBJ1-2; clone size: few; CDR3 length: 13; V gene: TRBV19; D gene: -
CDR3 DNA: TGTGCCAGCAGTGACGTGGCTAGCGGTTACAATGAGCAGTTCTTC; CDR3 protein: CASSDVASGYNEQFF; J gene: TRBJ2-1; clone size: few; CDR3 length: 15; V gene: TRBV6-4; D gene: TRBD2
CDR3 DNA: TGCGCCAGCAGCTTCGGTAGAGGCACCAAAGAGACCCAGTACTTC; CDR3 protein: CASSFGRGTKETQYF; J gene: TRBJ2-5; clone size: -; CDR3 length: 15; V gene: TRBV5-1; D gene: -
CDR3 DNA: TGTGCCAGCAGCTGGGACAGGGAGGGGACCCAGTACTTC; CDR3 protein: CASSWDREGTQYF; J gene: TRBJ2-5; clone size: -; CDR3 length: 13; V gene: TRBV5-6; D gene: TRBD1
CDR3 DNA: TGTGCCAGCAGGATAGCGGGAGACACAGATACGCAGTATTTT; CDR3 protein: CASRIAGDTDTQYF; J gene: TRBJ2-3; clone size: -; CDR3 length: 14; V gene: TRBV6-1; D gene: TRBD2
CDR3 DNA: TGTGCCAGCAGCCAAGAGACAGGGCTTGGCTATGGCTACACCTTC; CDR3 protein: CASSQETGLGYGYTF; J gene: TRBJ1-2; clone size: -; CDR3 length: 15; V gene: TRBV14; D gene: TRBD1
CDR3 DNA: TGTGCCAGCACTCGACAGGGGGCCGGGGAGCTGTTTTTT; CDR3 protein: CASTRQGAGELFF; J gene: TRBJ2-2; clone size: -; CDR3 length: 13; V gene: TRBV2; D gene: TRBD1
CDR3 DNA: TGTGCCTGGAGTGTAGGACAGGGGGAACGGGAGACCCAGTACTTC; CDR3 protein: CAWSVGQGERETQYF; J gene: TRBJ2-5; clone size: few; CDR3 length: 15; V gene: TRBV30; D gene: TRBD1
CDR3 DNA: TGTGCCAGCAGCTTACGGAGGAACAATGAGCAGTTCTTC; CDR3 protein: CASSLRRNNEQFF; J gene: TRBJ2-1; clone size: -; CDR3 length: 13; V gene: TRBV7-9; D gene: -
CDR3 DNA: TGTGCCAGTAGTAGGGGACTAGCGGACCAAGAGACCCAGTACTTC; CDR3 protein: CASSRGLADQETQYF; J gene: TRBJ2-5; clone size: few; CDR3 length: 15; V gene: TRBV19; D gene: TRBD2
CDR3 DNA: TGCAGCGTTGAGGTCGGACAGGCCTACGAGCAGTACTTC; CDR3 protein: CSVEVGQAYEQYF; J gene: TRBJ2-7; clone size: -; CDR3 length: 13; V gene: TRBV29-1; D gene: TRBD1
CDR3 DNA: TGCAGTGCTAGTCAAGGGGCGTCGGCTTTCTTT; CDR3 protein: CSASQGASAFF; J gene: TRBJ1-1; clone size: -; CDR3 length: 11; V gene: TRBV20-1; D gene: -
CDR3 DNA: TGCAGCGTTTTGGAAAGGGGCGAGCAGTACTTC; CDR3 protein: CSVLERGEQYF; J gene: TRBJ2-7; clone size: few; CDR3 length: 11; V gene: TRBV29-1; D gene: -
CDR3 DNA: TGTGCCAGCAGCTTAGCTCCGGGTACCTATGGCTACACCTTC; CDR3 protein: CASSLAPGTYGYTF; J gene: TRBJ1-2; clone size: -; CDR3 length: 14; V gene: TRBV11-3; D gene: -
CDR3 DNA: TGTGCCAGCAGCGTAGCGGTACAGACAGATACGCAGTATTTT; CDR3 protein: CASSVAVQTDTQYF; J gene: TRBJ2-3; clone size: few; CDR3 length: 14; V gene: TRBV9; D gene: -
CDR3 DNA: TGTGCCAGCTCACCTAGAGAGGCGATCGAGCAGTACTTC; CDR3 protein: CASSPREAIEQYF; J gene: TRBJ2-7; clone size: -; CDR3 length: 13; V gene: TRBV18; D gene: -
CDR3 DNA: TGTGCCAGTAGCCCTAACGCTGGTCTAGCGGTTGATGCAGATACGCAGTATTTT; CDR3 protein: CASSPNAGLAVDADTQYF; J gene: TRBJ2-3; clone size: few; CDR3 length: 18; V gene: TRBV19; D gene: TRBD2
CDR3 DNA: TGTGCCAGCAGCGTCCTCGGGGGCTATGGCTACACCTTC; CDR3 protein: CASSVLGGYGYTF; J gene: TRBJ1-2; clone size: -; CDR3 length: 13; V gene: TRBV7-9; D gene: -
CDR3 DNA: TGTGCCAGTAGTATCGACATTCTCCGGCCCTATGGCTACACCTTC; CDR3 protein: CASSIDILRPYGYTF; J gene: TRBJ1-2; clone size: -; CDR3 length: 15; V gene: TRBV19; D gene: -
CDR3 DNA: TGTGCCAGCAGCTTGGACGGTGGTTGGGAGGGGTTCTACGAGCAGTACTTC; CDR3 protein: CASSLDGGWEGFYEQYF; J gene: TRBJ2-7; clone size: -; CDR3 length: 17; V gene: TRBV5-4; D gene: TRBD2
CDR3 DNA: TGTGCCAGCAGTTACGGCCTCGAAGGGGCCCTCCACTTT; CDR3 protein: CASSYGLEGALHF; J gene: TRBJ1-6; clone size: few; CDR3 length: 13; V gene: TRBV6-5; D gene: -
CDR3 DNA: TGTGCCAGCAGCCTATTAGTGGGGCTCTCTCTACAAAACACTGAAGCTTTCTTT; CDR3 protein: CASSLLVGLSLQNTEAFF; J gene: TRBJ1-1; clone size: few; CDR3 length: 18; V gene: TRBV11-3; D gene: -
CDR3 DNA: TGCGCCAGCAGCTACCGGAACAGGTTGAACACTGAAGCTTTCTTT; CDR3 protein: CASSYRNRLNTEAFF; J gene: TRBJ1-1; clone size: few; CDR3 length: 15; V gene: TRBV4-1; D gene: -
CDR3 DNA: TGCGCCAGCAGCTTGGCCGTTGGGCCCTCCTACGAGCAGTACTTC; CDR3 protein: CASSLAVGPSYEQYF; J gene: TRBJ2-7; clone size: -; CDR3 length: 15; V gene: TRBV5-1; D gene: -
CDR3 DNA: TGTGCCAGCAGCCGAACAGAAGCTAACTATGGCTACACCTTC; CDR3 protein: CASSRTEANYGYTF; J gene: TRBJ1-2; clone size: -; CDR3 length: 14; V gene: TRBV6-6; D gene: -
CDR3 DNA: TGTGCCAGCAGTTACCTACAGGGCGGGAACACTGAAGCTTTCTTT; CDR3 protein: CASSYLQGGNTEAFF; J gene: TRBJ1-1; clone size: -; CDR3 length: 15; V gene: TRBV6-5; D gene: -
CDR3 DNA: TGCGCCAGCAGCTGGAGGAGCTCCTACGAGCAGTACTTC; CDR3 protein: CASSWRSSYEQYF; J gene: TRBJ2-7; clone size: few; CDR3 length: 13; V gene: TRBV5-1; D gene: -
CDR3 DNA: TGTGCCAGCAGCCCGACAGGGTTGGAGCATCAGCCCCAGCATTTT; CDR3 protein: CASSPTGLEHQPQHF; J gene: TRBJ1-5; clone size: few; CDR3 length: 15; V gene: TRBV7-2; D gene: TRBD1
CDR3 DNA: TGTGCCAGCAGTTCGACAACAGGGTTGCGGGGCTACACCTTC; CDR3 protein: CASSSTTGLRGYTF; J gene: TRBJ1-2; clone size: few; CDR3 length: 14; V gene: TRBV27; D gene: -
CDR3 DNA: TGTGCCAGCAGACCTAGCGGGTTATACGAGCAGTACTTC; CDR3 protein: CASRPSGLYEQYF; J gene: TRBJ2-7; clone size: few; CDR3 length: 13; V gene: TRBV14; D gene: TRBD2
CDR3 DNA: TGCGCCAGCAGCTTGGACACCTACGAGCAGTACTTC; CDR3 protein: CASSLDTYEQYF; J gene: TRBJ2-7; clone size: few; CDR3 length: 12; V gene: TRBV5-1; D gene: -